Listed below are T cell receptor beta chains from one sample, sequenced in a study of blood T cell repertoires in COVID-19. Only in-frame clones appear in the TCRdb table, and some are missing; sequencing was by immunoSEQ multiplex PCR. Of about 58,000 clones listed, 60% to 85% were seen once; the top ten hold roughly 5.3%. Sequenced sample: peripheral blood. Every receptor here comes from a human donor in a cohort sampled during active COVID-19. The CDR3 runs from the conserved cysteine through the conserved F or W. Each record gives: J gene, D gene, clone size, V gene, CDR3 protein, CDR3 DNA. D genes are given only for firm matches. Size is omitted from some rows. Given values are once, few, many or a class for expanded clones.

J gene: TRBJ1-1
D gene: NA
clone size: NA
V gene: TRBV6-2/TRBV6-3
CDR3 protein: CASSPTVTEAFF
CDR3 DNA: TGTGCCAGCAGCCCAACAGTAACTGAAGCTTTCTTT

J gene: TRBJ2-5
D gene: NA
clone size: once
V gene: TRBV20-1
CDR3 protein: CSASVRGFQETQYF
CDR3 DNA: TGCAGTGCTAGTGTTAGGGGGTTCCAAGAGACCCAGTACTTC

J gene: TRBJ1-4
D gene: TRBD1
clone size: NA
V gene: TRBV6-5
CDR3 protein: CASSSGGAGVEKLFF
CDR3 DNA: TGTGCCAGCAGCTCAGGGGGCGCAGGGGTCGAAAAACTGTTTTTT

J gene: TRBJ2-3
D gene: NA
clone size: few
V gene: TRBV3-1/TRBV3-2
CDR3 protein: CASSQDIDTQYF
CDR3 DNA: TGTGCCAGCAGCCAAGATATAGATACGCAGTATTTT

J gene: TRBJ2-7
D gene: TRBD2
clone size: NA
V gene: TRBV28
CDR3 protein: CASTPFGSGRAHEQYF
CDR3 DNA: TGTGCCAGCACCCCTTTCGGCAGCGGGAGGGCCCACGAGCAGTACTTC

J gene: TRBJ2-7
D gene: NA
clone size: NA
V gene: TRBV28
CDR3 protein: CASRKHSGQIPDEQYF
CDR3 DNA: TGTGCCAGCAGAAAGCATTCCGGACAAATACCCGACGAGCAGTACTTC

J gene: TRBJ2-7
D gene: TRBD2
clone size: once
V gene: TRBV5-1
CDR3 protein: CASSLTPSAGGISYEQYF
CDR3 DNA: TGCGCCAGCAGCTTGACCCCCTCGGCGGGGGGGATCTCCTACGAGCAGTACTTC

J gene: TRBJ2-7
D gene: TRBD2
clone size: NA
V gene: TRBV19
CDR3 protein: CASGRDPYEQYF
CDR3 DNA: TGTGCCTCCGGGAGGGACCCCTACGAGCAGTACTTC

J gene: TRBJ2-1
D gene: TRBD1
clone size: NA
V gene: TRBV7-9
CDR3 protein: CASSTGGLRNEQFF
CDR3 DNA: TGTGCCAGCTCGACAGGGGGGCTTCGCAATGAGCAGTTCTTC

J gene: TRBJ2-5
D gene: TRBD1
clone size: NA
V gene: TRBV24-1
CDR3 protein: CATGPGTEYQETQYF
CDR3 DNA: TGTGCCACTGGACCCGGGACAGAGTACCAAGAGACCCAGTACTTC

J gene: TRBJ2-6
D gene: NA
clone size: NA
V gene: TRBV24-1
CDR3 protein: CATSDWRGPGANVLTF
CDR3 DNA: TGTGCCACCAGTGATTGGAGGGGTCCTGGGGCCAACGTCCTGACTTTC

J gene: TRBJ1-2
D gene: NA
clone size: NA
V gene: TRBV5-1
CDR3 protein: CASSLGPTRFNGYTF
CDR3 DNA: TGCGCCAGCAGCTTGGGCCCCACTAGGTTCAATGGCTACACCTTC

J gene: TRBJ1-1
D gene: NA
clone size: NA
V gene: TRBV5-4
CDR3 protein: CASSLDKNTEAFF
CDR3 DNA: TGTGCCAGCAGCTTGGACAAGAACACTGAAGCTTTCTTT